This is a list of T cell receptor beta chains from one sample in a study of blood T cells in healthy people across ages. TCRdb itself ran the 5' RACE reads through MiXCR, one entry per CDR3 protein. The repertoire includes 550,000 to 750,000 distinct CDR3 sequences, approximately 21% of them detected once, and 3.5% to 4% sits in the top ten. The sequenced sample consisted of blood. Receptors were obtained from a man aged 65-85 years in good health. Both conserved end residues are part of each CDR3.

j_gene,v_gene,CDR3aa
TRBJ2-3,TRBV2,CASRKIAGGTDTQYF
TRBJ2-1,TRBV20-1,CSARHTGNEQFF
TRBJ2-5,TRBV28,CASTPWGAQETQYF
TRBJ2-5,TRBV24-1,CATRDRVRGRETQYF
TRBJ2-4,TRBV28,CASSLDTIQYF
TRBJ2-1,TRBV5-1,CASSLGGAYNEQFF
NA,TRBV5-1,CASSSWGSAHYEQYF
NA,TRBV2,CASSEIPGTSGGGQFF
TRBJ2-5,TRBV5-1,CASSLLGGIETQYF
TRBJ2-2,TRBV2,CASSEGGPRDTGELFF
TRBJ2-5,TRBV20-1,CSARDFQGEVHF
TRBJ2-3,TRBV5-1,CASSLNIWGETSTDTQYF
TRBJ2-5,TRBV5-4,CASSLPGGGLGKETQYF
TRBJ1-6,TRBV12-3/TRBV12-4,CASRLIRGYNSPLHF
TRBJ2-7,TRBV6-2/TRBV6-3,CASSYAGTGYEQYF
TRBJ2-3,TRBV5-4,CASKLPGGGTDTQYF
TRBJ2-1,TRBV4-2,CASSQEGQANNEQFF
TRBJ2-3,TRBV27,CASSELLSTDTQYF
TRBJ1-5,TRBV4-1,CASSQVIGGPLDQPQHF
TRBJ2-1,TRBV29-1,CSAPHEGLAGGVEQFF
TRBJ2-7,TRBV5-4,CASSDPGQGVVYEQYF
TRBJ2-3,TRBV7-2,CASSLNLAGKTDTQYF
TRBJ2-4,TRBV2,CASSQQGIKNIQYF
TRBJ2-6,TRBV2,CASSGSDRVGANVLTF
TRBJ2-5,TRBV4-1,CASSQDLGGGQETQYF
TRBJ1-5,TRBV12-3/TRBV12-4,CASSLGQWPSAQHF
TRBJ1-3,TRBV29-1,CSGALSSGNTIYF
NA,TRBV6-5,CASSHRGGYEQYF
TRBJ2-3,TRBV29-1,CTIATSVDTQYF
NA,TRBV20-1,CSARVPGQGAYEQYF
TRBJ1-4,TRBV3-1,CASSQDLGNEKLFF
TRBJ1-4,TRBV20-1,CSAPSRAANEKLFF
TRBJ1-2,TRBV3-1,CASSRDRAGGYTF
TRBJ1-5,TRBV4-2,CASSPMGSNQPQHF
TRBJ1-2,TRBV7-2,CASSSQLANYGYTF
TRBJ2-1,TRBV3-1,CASSQDWPIESF
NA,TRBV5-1,CASSLTATYEQYF
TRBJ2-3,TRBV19,CASSTPPTSGRWYTQYF
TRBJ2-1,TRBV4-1,CASSLMWDSPYNEQFF
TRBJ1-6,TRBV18,CASSPETGLGTPLHF
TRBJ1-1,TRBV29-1,CSVGRGREVPVFF
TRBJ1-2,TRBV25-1,CASSEGIWGYTF
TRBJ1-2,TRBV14,CASSLITGGDGYTF
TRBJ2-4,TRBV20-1,CSASDIRAKNIQYF
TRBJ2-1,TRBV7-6,CAGSAGSSYNEQFF
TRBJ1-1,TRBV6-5,CASSLSQGAPNTEAFF
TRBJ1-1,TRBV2,CASRSEEGGAFF
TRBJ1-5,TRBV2,CASREGGLSQPQHF
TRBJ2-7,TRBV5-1,CASSLGSDDEQYF